These T cell receptor beta chains were read from a single sample in a study of blood T cells in healthy people across ages. TCRdb analysed the 5' RACE reads with MiXCR anew, one entry per CDR3 protein. In the table there are 700,000 to 950,000 distinct CDR3 sequences, 58% of which are singletons. Sequenced input: blood. These receptors were obtained from a man aged 25 to 40 in good health. Both conserved end residues are part of each CDR3. The order of the fields is J gene, V gene, clone size, D gene, CDR3 protein, CDR3 DNA. A D gene is named only where the DNA matches it firmly. Only some rows state a clone size, as once, few, many or a class for expanded clones.

TRBJ2-1 TRBV6-1 . TRBD1 CASIRGTGSYNEQFF TGTGCCAGCATCCGGGGGACAGGGTCCTACAATGAGCAGTTCTTC
TRBJ1-4 TRBV11-2 . . CASSDRRTNEKLFF TGTGCCAGCAGCGACAGGAGAACTAATGAAAAACTGTTTTTT
TRBJ1-5 TRBV7-9 . . CASSKDGNSNQPQHF TGTGCCAGCAGCAAAGACGGAAATAGCAATCAGCCCCAGCATTTT
TRBJ2-1 TRBV7-2 many TRBD2 CASSLVNGGYNEQFF TGTGCCAGCAGCTTGGTAAACGGGGGGTACAATGAGCAGTTCTTC
TRBJ2-5 TRBV18 . . CASSPPMGDPTETQYF TGTGCCAGCTCACCACCGATGGGGGACCCAACAGAGACCCAGTACTTC
TRBJ2-5 TRBV7-6 few . CASSAFQETQYF TGTGCCAGCAGCGCGTTCCAAGAGACCCAGTACTTC
TRBJ2-7 TRBV7-2 few . CASSSTGNSYEQYF TGTGCCAGCAGCTCCACAGGGAATTCCTACGAGCAGTACTTC
TRBJ2-5 TRBV30 once . CAWSRGRLQYF TGTGCCTGGTCACGTGGACGACTGCAGTACTTC
TRBJ2-3 TRBV6-1 many . CASSESVEGTDTQYF TGTGCCAGCAGTGAATCGGTTGAGGGCACAGATACGCAGTATTTT
TRBJ1-1 TRBV28 . . CASSKVGARGTEAFF TGTGCCAGCAGTAAAGTGGGGGCCCGGGGCACTGAAGCTTTCTTT
TRBJ1-1 TRBV3-1 . . CASSSRGAFF TGTGCCAGCTCCTCTCGGGGAGCTTTCTTT
TRBJ2-1 TRBV29-1 . TRBD2 CSALIGTSDNEQFF TGCAGCGCCCTGATAGGGACTAGTGACAATGAGCAGTTCTTC
TRBJ2-7 TRBV6-2/TRBV6-3 . . CAARGQSSYEQYF TGTGCCGCCCGAGGACAGTCCTCCTACGAGCAGTACTTC
TRBJ2-1 TRBV29-1 . TRBD2 CSVENFHGTSGYNEQFF TGCAGCGTTGAAAATTTTCATGGGACTAGCGGTTACAATGAGCAGTTCTTC
TRBJ2-1 TRBV20-1 . . CSAPGGLLIGLSNEQFF TGCAGTGCCCCTGGGGGACTTTTAATTGGACTCTCCAATGAGCAGTTCTTC
TRBJ1-1 TRBV7-9 once . CASSLEREAFF TGTGCCAGCAGCTTAGAGCGTGAAGCTTTCTTT
TRBJ2-7 TRBV12-3/TRBV12-4 few TRBD1 CASSQTRTGFGHEQYF TGTGCCAGCAGCCAGACCCGGACAGGGTTCGGCCACGAGCAGTACTTC
TRBJ2-2 TRBV4-3 . . CASSQGLGGGELFF TGCGCCAGCAGCCAAGGACTAGGAGGCGGGGAGCTGTTTTTT
TRBJ1-6 TRBV7-9 . TRBD1 CASSLSMTGDSPLHF TGTGCCAGCAGCTTAAGTATGACAGGGGATTCACCCCTCCACTTT
TRBJ1-2 TRBV25-1 . . CASSEPNSQGGGYTF TGTGCCAGCAGTGAACCCAACTCCCAGGGTGGTGGCTACACCTTC
TRBJ1-4 TRBV20-1 . . CSASGAADEKLFF TGCAGTGCTAGCGGGGCAGCCGATGAAAAACTGTTTTTT
TRBJ2-1 TRBV7-2 . . CASSLFRGDNEQFF TGTGCCAGCAGCTTATTCCGAGGGGACAATGAGCAGTTCTTC